The table lists the clone carrying this T cell receptor (beta chain) with a count of one. Trimming took off 4 bases at V and 0 bases at J, with 16 bases between the two ends. The CDR3 runs to 17 residues. CDR1 and CDR2 (germline): MNHEY, SMNVEV (reference sequence). The record originates from a study of blood T cell repertoires in COVID-19. Study overall: There were acute and convalescent COVID-19 samples, and they came from the United States, Italy and Spain.

Recruited during active infection, patients (from Seattle) were subsequently followed longitudinally. The data were produced by immunoSEQ multiplex PCR, yet TCRdb's version contains in-frame clones alone and is incomplete. The table lists around 370,000 clones, roughly 86% of them singletons, with 7% to 8% in the top ten. The source of this sequence is a woman in her 70s with COVID-19, enrolled during active disease. The J gene is TRBJ1-3, the V gene TRBV27; D might be TRBD1 (6 bases). The material sequenced was peripheral blood. CDR3 protein: CASSSFGQGRSGNTIYF. For the CDR3, the DNA is TGTGCCAGCAGTTCGTTTGGTCAGGGGCGCTCTGGAAACACCATATATTTT.